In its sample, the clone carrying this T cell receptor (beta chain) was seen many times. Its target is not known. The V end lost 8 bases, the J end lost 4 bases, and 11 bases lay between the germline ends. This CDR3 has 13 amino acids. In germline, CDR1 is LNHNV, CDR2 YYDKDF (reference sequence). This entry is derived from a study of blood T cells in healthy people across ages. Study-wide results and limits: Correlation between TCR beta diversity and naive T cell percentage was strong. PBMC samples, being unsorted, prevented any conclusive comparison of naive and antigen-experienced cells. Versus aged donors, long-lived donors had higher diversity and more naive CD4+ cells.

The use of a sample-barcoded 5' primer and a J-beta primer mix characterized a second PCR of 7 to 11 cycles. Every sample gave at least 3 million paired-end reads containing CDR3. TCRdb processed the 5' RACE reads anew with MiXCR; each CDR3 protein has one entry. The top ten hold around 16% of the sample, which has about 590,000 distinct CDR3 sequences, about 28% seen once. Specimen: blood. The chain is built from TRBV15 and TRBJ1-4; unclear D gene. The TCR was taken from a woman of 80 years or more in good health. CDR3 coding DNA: TGTGCCACCCAGACCATAGGTAATGAAAAACTGTTTTTT. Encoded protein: CATQTIGNEKLFF.